This is a list of T cell receptor beta chains from one sample in a study of blood T cell repertoires in COVID-19. Produced via immunoSEQ multiplex PCR; TCRdb's table is partial and in-frame only. The data show tens of thousands of clones, about four fifths seen once. Sequencing used peripheral blood. Every receptor here comes from a man in his fifties with acute or convalescent COVID-19. Both conserved end residues are part of each CDR3. Each record gives: clone size, D gene, V gene, J gene, CDR3 protein, CDR3 DNA. The D gene is left open where the match is weak. Some rows have no size entry. The others give once, few or many, or a class for an expanded clone.

.	.	TRBV7-2	TRBJ1-3	CASSLMMGASSGNTIYF	TGTGCCAGCAGCCTCATGATGGGAGCCAGCTCTGGAAACACCATATATTTT
.	TRBD1	TRBV7-9	TRBJ1-2	CASSARQGEYGYTF	TGTGCCAGCAGCGCAAGACAGGGTGAATATGGCTACACCTTC
.	.	TRBV11-1	TRBJ2-3	CASSFWGGAQDTQYF	TGTGCCAGCAGCTTTTGGGGGGGGGCGCAAGATACGCAGTATTTT
.	.	TRBV12-3/TRBV12-4	TRBJ1-5	CASRRGSFQPQHF	TGTGCCAGCAGGCGAGGGTCCTTTCAGCCCCAGCATTTT
.	TRBD1	TRBV27	TRBJ2-5	CASSQNPDRAETQYF	TGTGCCAGCAGCCAAAACCCGGACAGGGCAGAGACCCAGTACTTC
.	.	TRBV5-1	TRBJ1-5	CASSLDSHSNQPQHF	TGCGCCAGCAGCTTGGATAGTCATAGCAATCAGCCCCAGCATTTT
.	.	TRBV27	TRBJ1-2	CASSLSAGTLNYGYTF	TGTGCCAGCAGTTTATCGGCGGGGACTTTAAACTATGGCTACACCTTC
.	.	TRBV3-1/TRBV3-2	TRBJ1-6	CASSQGEFRGRRHF	TGTGCCAGCAGCCAGGGTGAATTCAGGGGTCGGCGCCACTTT
.	.	TRBV7-9	TRBJ2-2	CASSRRTGANTGELFF	TGTGCCAGCAGCCGGCGAACGGGGGCGAACACCGGGGAGCTGTTTTTT
once	TRBD2	TRBV10-3	TRBJ2-1	CAIHSGDYNEQFF	TGTGCCATTCATAGCGGGGACTACAATGAGCAGTTCTTC
.	TRBD1	TRBV7-9	TRBJ2-1	CASSLGTGGPYNEQFF	TGTGCCAGCAGCTTAGGGACAGGGGGGCCCTACAATGAGCAGTTCTTC
.	TRBD1	TRBV19	TRBJ2-2	CASSMGQGASGELFF	TGTGCCAGTAGTATGGGACAGGGGGCGAGCGGGGAGCTGTTTTTT
.	TRBD1	TRBV11-2	TRBJ2-7	CASSLLLDRAYEQYF	TGTGCCAGCAGCTTACTCCTGGACAGGGCCTACGAGCAGTACTTC
.	.	TRBV2	TRBJ2-5	CAGGMLLSVETQYF	TGTGCCGGAGGCATGCTGTTAAGTGTGGAGACCCAGTACTTC
.	.	TRBV5-1	TRBJ2-5	CASSGGTEETQYF	TGCGCCAGCAGCGGGGGGACTGAAGAGACCCAGTACTTC
.	.	TRBV28	TRBJ1-5	CASSLGSQQQGQPQHF	TGTGCCAGCAGTTTGGGCAGCCAACAACAAGGACAGCCCCAGCATTTT
.	TRBD1	TRBV7-9	TRBJ2-7	CASSLVDRGDYEQYF	TGTGCCAGCAGCTTAGTAGACAGGGGAGACTACGAGCAGTACTTC
.	TRBD1	TRBV6-5	TRBJ2-7	CASSYSSRQGYEQYF	TGTGCCAGCAGTTACTCGAGTAGACAGGGGTACGAGCAGTACTTC
.	.	TRBV6-6	TRBJ2-2	CASSYPGGTGELFF	TGTGCCAGCAGTTATCCCGGGGGCACCGGGGAGCTGTTTTTT
.	TRBD1	TRBV15	TRBJ1-5	CATELDRANQPQHF	TGTGCCACCGAGCTCGACAGGGCGAACCAGCCCCAGCATTTT
.	.	TRBV6-6	TRBJ2-3	CASRARVTDTQYF	TGTGCCAGCAGGGCGCGGGTCACAGATACGCAGTATTTT
.	TRBD2	TRBV7-9	TRBJ2-1	CASSLVLGLAAYNEQFF	TGTGCCAGCAGCTTAGTGTTGGGACTAGCGGCATACAATGAGCAGTTCTTC
.	.	TRBV9	TRBJ2-3	CASSAPTGDTQYF	TGTGCCAGCAGCGCCCCGACCGGGGATACGCAGTATTTT
.	TRBD2	TRBV28	TRBJ2-5	CASSSTLAARAETQYF	TGTGCCAGCAGTTCCACCCTAGCGGCCCGGGCCGAGACCCAGTACTTC
medium-sized	.	TRBV5-1	TRBJ1-5	CASSPGGGGDGNQPQHF	TGCGCCAGCAGCCCCGGGGGGGGCGGGGACGGCAATCAGCCCCAGCATTTT
.	TRBD1	TRBV27	TRBJ2-2	CASIPRRGQGASGELFF	TGTGCCAGCATCCCCCGGAGGGGACAGGGGGCGTCCGGGGAGCTGTTTTTT
once	TRBD1	TRBV30	TRBJ1-5	CAWSVKDRGYQPQHF	TGTGCCTGGAGTGTGAAGGACAGGGGGTATCAGCCCCAGCATTTT
.	.	TRBV27	TRBJ2-3	CASSIRIDISTDTQYF	TGTGCCAGCAGTATTCGAATCGACATTAGCACAGATACGCAGTATTTT
.	TRBD2	TRBV2	TRBJ2-1	CASSDGLAGGLYNEQFF	TGTGCCAGCAGCGACGGACTAGCGGGGGGGCTTTACAATGAGCAGTTCTTC
few	TRBD1	TRBV7-9	TRBJ1-4	CASSSPRQGDNEKLFF	TGTGCCAGCAGCTCACCCAGACAGGGGGATAATGAAAAACTGTTTTTT
once	.	TRBV5-1	TRBJ2-1	CASSLAPGGSYNEQFF	TGCGCCAGCAGCTTGGCCCCGGGCGGGTCATACAATGAGCAGTTCTTC
.	.	TRBV5-8	TRBJ1-4	CASSLVDTHNEKLFF	TGTGCCAGCAGCTTGGTGGACACTCATAATGAAAAACTGTTTTTT
.	TRBD1	TRBV27	TRBJ2-7	CASSPNRGQGEQYF	TGTGCCAGCAGTCCCAACAGGGGGCAAGGCGAGCAGTACTTC
few	TRBD1	TRBV7-6	TRBJ1-1	CASSLGTGVEAFF	TGTGCCAGCAGCTTAGGGACAGGGGTTGAAGCTTTCTTT
.	TRBD1	TRBV28	TRBJ2-7	CASSLYPWTGPYEQYF	TGTGCCAGCAGTTTATATCCCTGGACAGGCCCCTACGAGCAGTACTTC
.	.	TRBV6-5	TRBJ1-6	CASSYEEGSYNSPLHF	TGTGCCAGCAGTTACGAGGAAGGCTCCTATAATTCACCCCTCCACTTT
.	TRBD2	TRBV3-1/TRBV3-2	TRBJ2-7	CASSLRSGRGPDEQYF	TGTGCCAGCAGCCTCCGTAGCGGGAGAGGTCCGGACGAGCAGTACTTC
.	.	TRBV19	TRBJ1-1	CASRGEGDNTEAFF	TGTGCCAGCCGGGGTGAGGGGGATAACACTGAAGCTTTCTTT
few	.	TRBV6-1	TRBJ1-4	CASSEGGGTNEKLFF	TGTGCCAGCAGTGAAGGAGGTGGGACTAATGAAAAACTGTTTTTT
.	.	TRBV3-1/TRBV3-2	TRBJ1-2	CASSQSGGYGYTF	TGTGCCAGCAGCCAATCCGGGGGGTATGGCTACACCTTC
.	.	TRBV5-1	TRBJ2-5	CASSPGLTQGAQYF	TGCGCCAGCAGCCCGGGACTCACTCAGGGGGCCCAGTACTTC
.	.	TRBV6-1	TRBJ2-7	CASSERPGESYEQYF	TGTGCCAGCAGTGAAAGGCCGGGAGAGTCCTACGAGCAGTACTTC
.	TRBD2	TRBV6-2/TRBV6-3	TRBJ2-1	CASSPETSGGAGSYNEQFF	TGTGCCAGCAGCCCCGAGACTAGCGGGGGGGCAGGTTCCTACAATGAGCAGTTCTTC
.	.	TRBV6-1	TRBJ1-2	CASSEAAGNYGYTF	TGTGCCAGCAGTGAAGCGGCAGGGAACTATGGCTACACCTTC
.	.	TRBV15	TRBJ2-5	CATSRVLGSKETQYF	TGTGCCACCAGCAGAGTTCTGGGGAGTAAAGAGACCCAGTACTTC
.	TRBD1	TRBV2	TRBJ1-2	CASSSFRTGGYGYTF	TGTGCCAGCAGTAGCTTCCGGACAGGGGGTTATGGCTACACCTTC
.	TRBD1	TRBV4-1	TRBJ1-1	CASSQENRGARTFF	TGCGCCAGCAGCCAAGAAAACAGGGGGGCTAGGACTTTCTTT
.	.	TRBV12-5	TRBJ1-5	CASGLGPSAQHF	TGTGCTAGTGGTTTGGGCCCCTCAGCCCAGCATTTT
.	TRBD2	TRBV30	TRBJ2-5	CAFELGLAGARETQYF	TGTGCCTTTGAATTGGGGCTAGCGGGGGCCCGGGAGACCCAGTACTTC
.	.	TRBV13	TRBJ2-7	CASSPPGLREQYF	TGTGCCAGCAGCCCGCCAGGACTTCGGGAGCAGTACTTC
.	.	TRBV27	TRBJ2-7	CASRRFMGSTYEQYF	TGTGCCAGCAGGCGATTTATGGGGAGCACCTACGAGCAGTACTTC
.	.	TRBV5-1	TRBJ2-3	CASSLNAGTDTQYF	TGCGCCAGCAGCCTGAATGCCGGGACAGATACGCAGTATTTT
once	.	TRBV28	TRBJ1-4	CASRPPGEKLFF	TGTGCCAGCAGACCACCGGGTGAAAAACTGTTTTTT
.	.	TRBV30	TRBJ1-2	CAWSVAADYGYTF	TGTGCCTGGAGTGTAGCGGCAGACTATGGCTACACCTTC
.	.	TRBV27	TRBJ1-2	CASTSRDTNNYGYTF	TGTGCCAGCACCAGCCGGGACACCAATAACTATGGCTACACCTTC
once	TRBD1	TRBV18	TRBJ1-2	CASSPFGTGQPDGYTF	TGTGCCAGCTCCCCTTTCGGGACAGGGCAGCCGGATGGCTACACCTTC
.	TRBD1	TRBV2	TRBJ2-5	CASSVEGAETQYF	TGTGCCAGCAGTGTCGAGGGGGCAGAGACCCAGTACTTC
once	.	TRBV4-2	TRBJ1-4	CASSPQASNEKLFF	TGTGCCAGCAGCCCGCAGGCGTCTAATGAAAAACTGTTTTTT
.	TRBD1	TRBV2	TRBJ1-1	CASNRDRGNTEAFF	TGTGCCAGCAATCGAGACAGGGGGAACACTGAAGCTTTCTTT
once	TRBD2	TRBV10-3	TRBJ2-2	CAISGRGGLTGELFF	TGTGCCATCAGTGGACGGGGGGGCCTCACCGGGGAGCTGTTTTTT